This T cell receptor beta chain was identified during a study of T cell responses to AZD1222 COVID-19 vaccine. General study points: The donors showed a predominance of white British ancestry and of females, with possible underestimation of clonal diversity.

Comments on this clone: The target antigen is unknown.

Trimming took 3 bases from V and 4 from J; bases not matched to a gene: 5. The CDR3 has 15 residues. Germline V lookup: CDR1 KGHSH, CDR2 LQKENI. TCRdb keeps only in-frame clones here, not all; method: immunoSEQ multiplex PCR. The sample shows approximately 190,000 clones, approximately 90% of them seen only once. This TCR came from an adult in good health. Specimen: peripheral blood, collected on day 0 of AZD1222 vaccination. The rearrangement links TRBV18 to TRBJ1-1; 10 positions match TRBD1. This CDR3 reads CASSPPRDRGTEAFF. CDR3 coding DNA: TGTGCCAGCTCACCGCCCCGGGACAGGGGCACTGAAGCTTTCTTT.